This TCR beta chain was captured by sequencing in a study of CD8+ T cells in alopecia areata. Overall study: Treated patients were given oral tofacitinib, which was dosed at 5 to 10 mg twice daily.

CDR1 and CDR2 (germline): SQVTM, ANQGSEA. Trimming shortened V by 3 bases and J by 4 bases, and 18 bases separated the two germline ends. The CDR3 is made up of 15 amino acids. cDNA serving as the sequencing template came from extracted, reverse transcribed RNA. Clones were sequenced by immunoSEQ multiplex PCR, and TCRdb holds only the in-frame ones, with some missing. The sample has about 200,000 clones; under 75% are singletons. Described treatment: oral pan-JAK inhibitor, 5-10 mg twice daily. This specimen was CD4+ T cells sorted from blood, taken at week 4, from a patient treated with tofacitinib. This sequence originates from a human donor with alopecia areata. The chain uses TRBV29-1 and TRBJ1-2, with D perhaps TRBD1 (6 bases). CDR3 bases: TGCAGCGTTGACCAAGGACGAAGAGGGGGCTATGGCTACACCTTC. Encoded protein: CSVDQGRRGGYGYTF.